These T cell receptor beta chains were read from a single sample in a study of cytomegalovirus exposure and HLA in healthy donors. Assay: immunoSEQ multiplex PCR; the TCRdb copy retains only in-frame clones and omits some. Here the sample spans around 150,000 clones, under 90% being singletons. Sequencing used PBMCs. These receptors were obtained from a man younger than 35 in good health and CMV-seronegative. Each CDR3 is given with its conserved first and last residue. D genes are given only for firm matches. Clone size, where shown, is once, few, many, or a class for clones that have expanded.

clone_size d_call j_call v_call cdr3_aa cdr3_nt
. TRBD1 TRBJ2-7 TRBV6-5 CASSLGTGRNEQYF TGTGCCAGCAGTTTGGGGACAGGGCGTAACGAGCAGTACTTC
. . TRBJ2-7 TRBV10-3 CASSTAGSSYEQYF TGTGCCAGTAGCACGGCCGGGAGCTCCTACGAGCAGTACTTC
. TRBD1 TRBJ1-6 TRBV19 CASSPPTGVHSPLHF TGTGCCAGTAGTCCACCGACAGGGGTCCATTCACCCCTCCACTTT
. TRBD1 TRBJ1-1 TRBV4-1 CASSQETPGTDVNTEAFF TGCGCCAGCAGCCAAGAAACCCCGGGGACAGACGTGAACACTGAAGCTTTCTTT
. TRBD2 TRBJ2-1 TRBV2 CASIISGSGIINEQFF TGTGCCAGCATCATAAGCGGGAGCGGTATAATCAATGAGCAGTTCTTC
once TRBD1 TRBJ1-4 TRBV2 CASSPRDRRAEKLFF TGTGCCAGCAGTCCCCGGGACAGGAGGGCTGAAAAACTGTTTTTT
. TRBD1 TRBJ2-1 TRBV6-6 CASSRQGSYNEQFF TGTGCCAGCAGCCGACAGGGTTCCTACAATGAGCAGTTCTTC
. TRBD2 TRBJ2-3 TRBV7-2 CASSSLAGGPTDTQYF TGTGCCAGCAGCTCCCTAGCGGGAGGGCCCACAGATACGCAGTATTTT
. TRBD1 TRBJ1-3 TRBV5-6 CASSPDRVEGNTIYF TGTGCCAGCAGCCCGGACAGGGTGGAAGGAAACACCATATATTTT
. . TRBJ1-4 TRBV5-6 CASSWALNEKLFF TGTGCCAGCAGCTGGGCCCTTAATGAAAAACTGTTTTTT
. . TRBJ2-2 TRBV5-1 CASGLGPGTLAGELFF TGCGCCAGCGGCTTGGGCCCCGGGACTCTTGCCGGGGAGCTGTTTTTT
. . TRBJ2-7 TRBV5-1 CASSLEAGDEQYF TGCGCCAGCAGCTTGGAGGCAGGCGACGAGCAGTACTTC
. TRBD2 TRBJ2-5 TRBV28 CASSFTSGLAGGYQETQYF TGTGCCAGCAGTTTTACCTCCGGACTAGCGGGAGGGTACCAAGAGACCCAGTACTTC
. TRBD2 TRBJ2-1 TRBV27 CASSLAGGYISYNEQFF TGTGCCAGCAGTTTGGCGGGGGGGTATATCTCCTACAATGAGCAGTTCTTC
. TRBD2 TRBJ2-1 TRBV9 CASSATSGDEQFF TGTGCCAGCAGCGCAACTAGCGGAGATGAGCAGTTCTTC